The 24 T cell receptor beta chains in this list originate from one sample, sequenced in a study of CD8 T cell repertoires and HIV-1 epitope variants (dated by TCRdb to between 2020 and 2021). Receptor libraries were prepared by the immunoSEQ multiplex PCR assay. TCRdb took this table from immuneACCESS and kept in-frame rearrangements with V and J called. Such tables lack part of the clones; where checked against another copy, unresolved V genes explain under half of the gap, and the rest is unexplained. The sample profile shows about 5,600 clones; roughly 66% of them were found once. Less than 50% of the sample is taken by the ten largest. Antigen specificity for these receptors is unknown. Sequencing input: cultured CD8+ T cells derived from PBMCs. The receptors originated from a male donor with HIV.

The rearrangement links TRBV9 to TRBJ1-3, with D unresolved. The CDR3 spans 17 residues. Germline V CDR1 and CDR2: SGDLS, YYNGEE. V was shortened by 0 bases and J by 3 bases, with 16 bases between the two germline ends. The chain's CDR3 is CASSVASAGILGNTIYF. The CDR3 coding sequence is TGTGCCAGCAGCGTAGCTTCGGCAGGAATCCTTGGAAACACCATATATTTT.

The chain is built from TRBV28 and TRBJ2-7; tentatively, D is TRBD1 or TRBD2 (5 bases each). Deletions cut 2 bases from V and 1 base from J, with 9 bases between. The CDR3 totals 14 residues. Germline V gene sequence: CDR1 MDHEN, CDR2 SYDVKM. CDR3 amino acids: CASSLGDGSYEQYF. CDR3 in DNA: TGTGCCAGCAGTTTAGGGGACGGTTCCTACGAGCAGTACTTC.

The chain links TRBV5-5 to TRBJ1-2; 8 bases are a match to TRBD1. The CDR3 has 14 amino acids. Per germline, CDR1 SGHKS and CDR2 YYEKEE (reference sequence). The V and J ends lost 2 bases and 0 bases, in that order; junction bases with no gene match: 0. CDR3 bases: TGTGCCAGCAGCTTACAGGGGGCTAACTATGGCTACACCTTC. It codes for CASSLQGANYGYTF.

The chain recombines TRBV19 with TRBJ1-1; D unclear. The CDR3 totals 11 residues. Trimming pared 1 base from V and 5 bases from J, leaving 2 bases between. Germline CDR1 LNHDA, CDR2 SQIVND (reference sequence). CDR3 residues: CASSIGTEAFF. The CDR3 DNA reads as TGTGCCAGTAGTATAGGGACTGAAGCTTTCTTT.

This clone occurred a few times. The DNA of the CDR3 is TGTGCCAGCAGCGGGGGAGGGACGAGGGGCACAGATACGCAGTATTTT. Protein: CASSGGGTRGTDTQYF. The genes are TRBV5-4 and TRBJ2-3; 7 nucleotides match TRBD2. The length of the CDR3 is 16 residues. The J segment lost 1 base and the V segment lost 4 bases, leaving 9 bases of the junction unmatched. Germline V gives CDR1 SGHNT, CDR2 YYREEE (reference sequence).

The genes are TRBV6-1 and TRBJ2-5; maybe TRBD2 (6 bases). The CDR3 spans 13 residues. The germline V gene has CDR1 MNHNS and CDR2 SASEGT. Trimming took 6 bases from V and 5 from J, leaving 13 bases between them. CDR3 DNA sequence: TGTGCCAGCAGCGCGACTAGTTCCGAGACCCAGTACTTC. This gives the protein CASSATSSETQYF.

The CDR3 bases are TGTGCCAGCACCCCTCCCCCAGGGTCCTCATTCTACACCGGGGAGCTGTTTTTT. Its protein product is CASTPPPGSSFYTGELFF. This chain uses TRBV28 with TRBJ2-2; a possible D gene is TRBD1 (5 bases). Trimming stripped 7 bases from V and 3 bases from J, with 24 bases between. This CDR3 spans 18 amino acids. The germline V gene encodes CDR1 MDHEN and CDR2 SYDVKM.

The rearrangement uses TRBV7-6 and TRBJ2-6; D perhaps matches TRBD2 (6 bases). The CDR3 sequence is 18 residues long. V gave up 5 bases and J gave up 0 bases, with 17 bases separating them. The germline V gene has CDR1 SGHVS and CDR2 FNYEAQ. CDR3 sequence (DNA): TGTGCCAGCAGCCCATATGTTGGAGGGGTCTCTGGGGCCAACGTCCTGACTTTC. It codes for CASSPYVGGVSGANVLTF.

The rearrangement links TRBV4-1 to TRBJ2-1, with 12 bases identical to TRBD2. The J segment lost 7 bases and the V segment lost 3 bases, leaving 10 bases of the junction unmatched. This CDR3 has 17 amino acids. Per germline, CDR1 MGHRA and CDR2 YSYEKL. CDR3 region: CASSQAPSGGAQNEQFF. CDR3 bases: TGCGCCAGCAGCCAGGCCCCTAGCGGGGGGGCACAGAATGAGCAGTTCTTC.

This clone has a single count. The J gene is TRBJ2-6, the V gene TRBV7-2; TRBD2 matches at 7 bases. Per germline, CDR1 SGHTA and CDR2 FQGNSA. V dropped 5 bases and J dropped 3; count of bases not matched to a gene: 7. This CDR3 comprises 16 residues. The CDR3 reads CASSRRDYGGANVLTF. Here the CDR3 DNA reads TGTGCCAGCAGCCGCCGGGACTACGGTGGGGCCAACGTCCTGACTTTC.

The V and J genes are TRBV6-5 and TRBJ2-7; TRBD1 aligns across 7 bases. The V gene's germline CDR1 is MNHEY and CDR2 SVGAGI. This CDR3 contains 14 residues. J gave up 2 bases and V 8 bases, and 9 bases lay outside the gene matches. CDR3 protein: CASSYLQGAYEQYF. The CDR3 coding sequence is TGTGCCAGCTCCTACCTGCAGGGGGCCTACGAGCAGTACTTC.

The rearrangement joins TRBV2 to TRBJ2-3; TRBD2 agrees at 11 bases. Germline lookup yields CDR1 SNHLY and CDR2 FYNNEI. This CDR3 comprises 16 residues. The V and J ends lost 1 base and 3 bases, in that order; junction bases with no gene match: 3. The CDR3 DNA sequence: TGTGCCAGCAGTGAAGTCCGACTAGCGGGGACAGATACGCAGTATTTT. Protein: CASSEVRLAGTDTQYF.

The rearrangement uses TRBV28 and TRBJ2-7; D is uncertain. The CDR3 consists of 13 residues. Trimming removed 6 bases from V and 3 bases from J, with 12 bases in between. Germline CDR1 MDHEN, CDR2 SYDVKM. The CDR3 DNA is TGTGCCAGCAGCCTCCAAGGCGGCTACGAGCAGTACTTC. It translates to CASSLQGGYEQYF.

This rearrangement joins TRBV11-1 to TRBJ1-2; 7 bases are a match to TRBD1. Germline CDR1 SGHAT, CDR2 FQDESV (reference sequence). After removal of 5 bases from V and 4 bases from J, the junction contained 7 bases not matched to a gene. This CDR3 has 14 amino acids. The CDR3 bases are TGTGCCAGCAGCGTCCGACAGGGAGTCTATGGCTACACCTTC. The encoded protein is CASSVRQGVYGYTF.

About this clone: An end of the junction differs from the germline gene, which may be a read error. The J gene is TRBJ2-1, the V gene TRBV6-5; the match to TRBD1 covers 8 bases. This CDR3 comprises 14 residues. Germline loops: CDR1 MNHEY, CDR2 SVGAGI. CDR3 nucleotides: TGCGCCAGCTCGGACAGGGAATCCCTAAATGAGCAGTTCTTC. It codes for CASSDRESLNEQFF.

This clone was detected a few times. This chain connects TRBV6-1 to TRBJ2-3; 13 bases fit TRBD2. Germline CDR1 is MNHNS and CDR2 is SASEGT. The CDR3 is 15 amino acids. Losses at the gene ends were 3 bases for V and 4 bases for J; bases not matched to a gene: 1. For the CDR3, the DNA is TGTGCCAGCAGTGAGACTAGCGGGAGGCCAGATACGCAGTATTTT. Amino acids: CASSETSGRPDTQYF.

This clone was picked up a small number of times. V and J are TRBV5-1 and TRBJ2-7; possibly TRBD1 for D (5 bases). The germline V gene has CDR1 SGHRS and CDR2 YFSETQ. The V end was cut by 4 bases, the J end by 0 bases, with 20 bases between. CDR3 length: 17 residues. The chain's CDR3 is CASSATPQVYDSYEQYF. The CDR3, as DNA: TGCGCCAGCAGCGCCACTCCACAGGTATATGACTCCTACGAGCAGTACTTC. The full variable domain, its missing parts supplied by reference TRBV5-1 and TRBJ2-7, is KAGVTQTPRYLIKTRGQQVTLSCSPISGHRSVSWYQQTPGQGLQFLFEYFSETQRNKGNFPGRFSGRQFSNSRSEMNVSTLELGDSALYLCASSATPQVYDSYEQYFGPGTRLTVT.

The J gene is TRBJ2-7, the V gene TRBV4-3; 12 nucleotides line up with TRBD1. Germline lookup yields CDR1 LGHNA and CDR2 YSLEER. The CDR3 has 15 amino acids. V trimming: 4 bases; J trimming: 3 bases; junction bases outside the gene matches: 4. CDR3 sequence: CASSPGTGGFYEQYF. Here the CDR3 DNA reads TGCGCCAGCAGCCCTGGGACAGGGGGCTTCTACGAGCAGTACTTC.

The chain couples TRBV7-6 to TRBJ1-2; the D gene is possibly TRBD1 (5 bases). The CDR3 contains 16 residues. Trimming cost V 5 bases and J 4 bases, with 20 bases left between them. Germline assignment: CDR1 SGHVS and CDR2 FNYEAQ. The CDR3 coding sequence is TGTGCCAGCAGCCCGACTCCCAAGGGTGGGGGCTATGGCTACACCTTC. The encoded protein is CASSPTPKGGGYGYTF.

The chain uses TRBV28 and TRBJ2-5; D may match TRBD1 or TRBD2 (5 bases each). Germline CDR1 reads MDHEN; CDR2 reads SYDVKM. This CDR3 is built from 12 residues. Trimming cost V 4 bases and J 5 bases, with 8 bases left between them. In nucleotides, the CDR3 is TGTGCCAGCAGTTGGGGGATGGAGACCCAGTACTTC. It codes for CASSWGMETQYF.

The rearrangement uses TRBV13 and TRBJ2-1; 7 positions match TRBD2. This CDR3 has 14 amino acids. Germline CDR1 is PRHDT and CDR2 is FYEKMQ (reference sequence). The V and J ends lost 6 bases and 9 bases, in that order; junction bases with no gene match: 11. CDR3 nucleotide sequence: TGTGCCAGCAGGTCCCGGGGGGACCGGGGTGAGCAGTTCTTC. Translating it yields CASRSRGDRGEQFF.

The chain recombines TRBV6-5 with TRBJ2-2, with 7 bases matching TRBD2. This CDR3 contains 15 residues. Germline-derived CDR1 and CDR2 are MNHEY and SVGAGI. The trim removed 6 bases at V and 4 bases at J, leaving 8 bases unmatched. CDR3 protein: CASRLGGTATGELFF. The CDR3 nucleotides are TGTGCCAGCAGGTTGGGGGGGACGGCCACCGGGGAGCTGTTTTTT.

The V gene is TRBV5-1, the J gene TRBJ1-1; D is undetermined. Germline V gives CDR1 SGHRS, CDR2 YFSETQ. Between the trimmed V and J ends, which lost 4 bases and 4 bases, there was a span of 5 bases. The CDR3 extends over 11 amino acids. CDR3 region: CASSLGTEAFF. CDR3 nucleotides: TGCGCCAGCAGCCTCGGCACTGAAGCTTTCTTT.

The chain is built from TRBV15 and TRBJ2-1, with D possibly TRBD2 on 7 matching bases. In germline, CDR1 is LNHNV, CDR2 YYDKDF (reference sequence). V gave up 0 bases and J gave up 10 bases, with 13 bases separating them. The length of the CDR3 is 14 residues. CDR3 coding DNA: TGTGCCACCAGCAGAGATCGGGGGGCGTGGGAGCAGTTCTTC. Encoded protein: CATSRDRGAWEQFF.